This note documents a single T cell receptor (beta chain) sequence. The antigen remains unidentified. The source of the sample is a study of cytomegalovirus exposure and HLA in healthy donors. In the study overall: Later, an analysis reported that the 130 or so validation repertoires had used the same platform as the roughly 700 first-cohort repertoires. Broader study findings: For most TCR sequences rarity was the rule, although some public TCRs occurred in many donors. It was 164 TCR beta chains that were listed as cytomegalovirus-associated. Diagnosis of cytomegalovirus status made by the classifier reportedly showed high specificity and sensitivity.

The assay was immunoSEQ multiplex PCR, and TCRdb's table has in-frame clones only and misses some. Of about 150,000 clones in the sample, about 90% were seen once. The sequence was collected from a woman aged 30 to 39 in good health and CMV-seropositive. Material for sequencing was PBMCs.

The CDR3 DNA reads as TGTGCCAGCAGACCGCAGGGGGCGAATCAGCCCCAGCATTTT. Translation: CASRPQGANQPQHF. The chain is built from TRBV6-6 and TRBJ1-5; 8 bases map to TRBD1. Per germline, CDR1 MNHNY and CDR2 SVGAGI (reference sequence). This CDR3 contains 14 residues. V trimming: 6 bases; J trimming: 4 bases; junction bases outside the gene matches: 5.